This T cell receptor beta chain was identified in a study of blood T cell repertoires in COVID-19. Background on the study: From the United States, Italy and Spain came samples of acute and convalescent COVID-19.

TCRdb keeps only in-frame clones here, not all; method: immunoSEQ multiplex PCR. The sample shows roughly 140,000 clones, roughly 76% of them seen only once. The material sequenced was peripheral blood. The TCR sequence derives from a human donor with acute or convalescent COVID-19. The donor label of this sample is uncertain.

CDR3 amino acids: CASSQERGPLHF. The CDR3, as DNA: TGTGCCAGCAGCCAAGAGCGGGGACCCCTCCACTTT. The chain employs TRBV3-1 (or the pseudogene TRBV3-2) and TRBJ1-6; D remains ambiguous. V was shortened by 0 bases and J by 12 bases, with 6 bases between the two germline ends. The germline gives CDR1 LGHDT, CDR2 YNNKEL (reference sequence). This CDR3 contains 12 residues.